Listed here are 17 T cell receptor beta chains from one sample, sequenced in a study of cytomegalovirus exposure and HLA in healthy donors. Primers included in the PCR were 60 Vbeta and 13 Jbeta primers. This table comes from immunoSEQ multiplex PCR, and its TCRdb copy is limited to in-frame clones, with some not included. This sample has about 200,000 clones; around 77% occur once, and the top ten carry less than 2%. Sequencing was performed on PBMCs. The receptors shown here come from a man aged 25 to 45 in good health and CMV-seronegative.

V gene TRBV28 combines with J gene TRBJ2-7, with TRBD1 as a possible D gene (6 bases). Germline V gene lookup returns CDR1 MDHEN and CDR2 SYDVKM. The germline V and J ends were trimmed by 4 bases and 6 bases, with 19 bases remaining between them. The CDR3 runs to 15 residues. CDR3 DNA sequence: TGTGCCAGCAGTTCCCATAATGAATGGGGGCTCGAGCAGTACTTC. This sequence encodes CASSSHNEWGLEQYF.

The V and J genes are TRBV29-1 and TRBJ2-7, with TRBD1 matching 7 bases. Germline CDR1 reads SQVTM; CDR2 reads ANQGSEA. CDR3 size: 14 residues. Germline trimming cut 7 bases from V and 2 bases from J; bases unmatched to any gene: 11. The CDR3 loop reads CSAAMWDSAYEQYF. CDR3 coding DNA: TGCAGCGCTGCCATGTGGGACAGCGCCTACGAGCAGTACTTC.

This clone was recorded once. The rearrangement uses TRBV14 and TRBJ1-2; 9 bases fit TRBD1. CDR1 SGHDN and CDR2 FVKESK come from the germline V gene. This CDR3 is 14 amino acids long. J gave up 7 bases and V 1 base, and 4 bases lay outside the gene matches. The CDR3 region is CASSQVTGGSGYTF. CDR3 DNA: TGTGCCAGCAGCCAAGTCACAGGGGGCTCTGGCTACACCTTC. Using reference TRBV14 and TRBJ1-2 for the parts outside the CDR3, the full variable domain is EAGVTQFPSHSVIEKGQTVTLRCDPISGHDNLYWYRRVMGKEIKFLLHFVKESKQDESGMPNNRFLAERTGGTYSTLKVQPAELEDSGVYFCASSQVTGGSGYTFGSGTRLTVV.

V is TRBV27 and J is TRBJ1-2; no definite D call. CDR1 and CDR2 from the germline V gene are MNHEY and SMNVEV (reference sequence). The V and J ends lost 9 bases and 3 bases respectively, with 20 bases between them. This CDR3 contains 15 residues. The CDR3 spells CASWPAGVLHYGYTF. The CDR3 DNA follows: TGTGCCAGTTGGCCCGCCGGGGTTCTCCACTATGGCTACACCTTC.

The CDR3 loop reads CASTVTSGNEQFF. The CDR3 region has the DNA TGTGCCAGCACCGTGACTAGCGGCAATGAGCAGTTCTTC. The genes are TRBV13 and TRBJ2-1, with 9 nucleotides matching TRBD2. The V gene's germline CDR1 is PRHDT and CDR2 FYEKMQ (reference sequence). Trimming at V came to 7 bases and at J to 6 bases, leaving 4 bases not matched to a gene. The CDR3 is 13 residues long.

This rearrangement joins TRBV28 to TRBJ2-1; 10 positions agree with TRBD1. The CDR3 spans 17 residues. The germline gives CDR1 MDHEN, CDR2 SYDVKM. V lost 3 bases and J lost 3; bases outside the gene matches: 8. The DNA of the CDR3 is TGTGCCAGCAGTTTTTTAGAGGGACAGGGGATCTACAATGAGCAGTTCTTC. Translated: CASSFLEGQGIYNEQFF.

The chain carries TRBV6-5 and TRBJ2-1; maybe TRBD1 (7 bases). Per the germline V gene, CDR1 is MNHEY and CDR2 is SVGAGI. The CDR3 runs 11 residues. Trimming cost V 6 bases and J 9 bases, with 9 bases left between them. CDR3 coding DNA: TGTGCCAGCAGCCAGGGGGGTGAGCAGTTCTTC. Its protein product is CASSQGGEQFF.

The chain combines TRBV2 with TRBJ2-1; TRBD1 matches 8 bases. From germline, CDR1 is SNHLY and CDR2 FYNNEI. This CDR3 has 15 amino acids. With V trimmed by 5 bases and J by 6 bases, 9 bases remained unmatched. The CDR3 reads CASSQGQGPSNEQFF. In DNA form, the CDR3 reads TGTGCCAGCAGTCAAGGACAGGGTCCTTCCAATGAGCAGTTCTTC. Complete variable domain (other parts from reference TRBV2 and TRBJ2-1): EPEVTQTPSHQVTQMGQEVILRCVPISNHLYFYWYRQILGQKVEFLVSFYNNEISEKSEIFDDQFSVERPDGSNFTLKIRSTKLEDSAMYFCASSQGQGPSNEQFFGPGTRLTVL.

V gene TRBV7-9 combines with J gene TRBJ2-3, with TRBD2 identical over 11 bases. The CDR3 loop spans 18 amino acids. Germline assignment: CDR1 SEHNR and CDR2 FQNEAQ (reference sequence). Trimming cost V 2 bases and J 0 bases; bases outside gene matches: 7. The CDR3 region is CASSLIYRTSGSTDTQYF. The CDR3 DNA sequence: TGTGCCAGCAGCTTAATCTATAGGACTAGCGGGAGCACAGATACGCAGTATTTT.

The sample holds one count of this clone. This chain links TRBV4-1 with TRBJ2-7; no firm D call. The CDR3 runs 15 residues. V lost 0 bases, J lost 2 bases, and 11 bases lay in between. In germline, CDR1 is MGHRA, CDR2 YSYEKL. The DNA for the CDR3 is TGCGCCAGCAGCCAAGAAGAGGCAGCTACCTACGAGCAGTACTTC. The encoded protein is CASSQEEAATYEQYF.

The rearrangement joins TRBV6-5 to TRBJ1-5; D is possibly TRBD1 (5 bases). V was cut by 4 bases and J by 6 bases, with 10 bases left in between. This CDR3 has 13 amino acids. Germline V gene lookup returns CDR1 MNHEY and CDR2 SVGAGI. This CDR3 reads CASSWQGGQPQHF. In DNA, the CDR3 is TGTGCCAGCAGTTGGCAGGGAGGTCAGCCCCAGCATTTT.

This chain connects TRBV19 to TRBJ1-1; TRBD1 matches at 8 bases. CDR1 LNHDA and CDR2 SQIVND come from the germline V gene (reference sequence). V dropped 7 bases and J dropped 1; count of bases not matched to a gene: 5. The CDR3 has 14 amino acids. CDR3 residues: CASTQQGGNTEAFF. The DNA of the CDR3 is TGTGCCAGTACCCAACAGGGGGGGAACACTGAAGCTTTCTTT.

V and J are TRBV29-1 and TRBJ1-2; weak D call: TRBD1 (6 bases). CDR3 length: 16 amino acids. Germline V gene sequence: CDR1 SQVTM, CDR2 ANQGSEA. Trimming removed 3 bases at V and 0 bases at J, with 17 bases between. CDR3 region: CSVEGVRGGSNYGYTF. The CDR3 DNA sequence: TGCAGCGTTGAGGGGGTACGTGGGGGCTCTAACTATGGCTACACCTTC. The complete variable domain, with remaining parts taken from reference TRBV29-1 and TRBJ1-2, reads SAVISQKPSRDICQRGTSLTIQCQVDSQVTMMFWYRQQPGQSLTLIATANQGSEATYESGFVIDKFPISRPNLTFSTLTVSNMSPEDSSIYLCSVEGVRGGSNYGYTFGSGTRLTVV.

This sequence joins TRBV7-9 and TRBJ1-1; 8 positions match TRBD1. The length of the CDR3 is 14 residues. Germline V gives CDR1 SEHNR, CDR2 FQNEAQ (reference sequence). Trimming removed 5 bases from V and 5 bases from J; junction bases left unmatched: 7. CDR3 in DNA: TGTGCCAGCAGCCCCCCGGACAGGGATACTGAAGCTTTCTTT. Protein sequence: CASSPPDRDTEAFF.

The CDR3 here is CASSLGARDRENQPQHF. For the CDR3, the DNA is TGTGCCAGCAGCTTAGGGGCCCGGGACAGGGAGAATCAGCCCCAGCATTTT. The rearrangement joins TRBV7-9 to TRBJ1-5, with TRBD1 matching over 9 bases. The CDR3 extends over 17 amino acids. The germline V gene has CDR1 SEHNR and CDR2 FQNEAQ (reference sequence). V was pared by 1 base and J by 4 bases, with 8 bases of the junction left unmatched.

The chain combines TRBV7-6 with TRBJ2-3; 9 nucleotides match TRBD2. The CDR3 runs to 16 residues. Trimming removed 2 bases from V and 0 bases from J; junction bases left unmatched: 3. Germline V gene data show CDR1 as SGHVS and CDR2 as FNYEAQ. The CDR3 loop is CASSLRLADSTDTQYF. The CDR3 region has the DNA TGTGCCAGCAGCTTAAGACTAGCGGATAGCACAGATACGCAGTATTTT.

This sequence joins TRBV27 and TRBJ2-7; the match to TRBD2 covers 14 bases. Germline V gene sequence: CDR1 MNHEY, CDR2 SMNVEV (reference sequence). The CDR3 covers 18 residues. Germline trimming cut 0 bases from V and 5 bases from J; bases unmatched to any gene: 9. CDR3 nucleotide sequence: TGTGCCAGCAGTTTATCGATGGCGGGACTAGCGGGAGTGGACGAGCAGTACTTC. It specifies CASSLSMAGLAGVDEQYF.